The 11 T cell receptor beta chains below come from one sample, sequenced in a study of CD8 T cells in Susac syndrome. cDNA came from around 0.5 to 1 ug RNA primed by random hexamers. TCRdb itself ran the immunoSEQ multiplex PCR reads through MiXCR, one entry per CDR3 protein. This table has about 71,000 distinct CDR3 sequences, 85% to 95% appearing once. Input material: CD4+ T cells from PBMCs. These receptors were obtained from a human donor with Susac syndrome.

The chain recombines TRBV28 with TRBJ1-6; 9 bases agree with TRBD1. The CDR3 contains 15 residues. Germline CDR1 is MDHEN and CDR2 is SYDVKM. After removal of 1 base from V and 7 bases from J, the junction contained 2 bases not matched to a gene. The chain's CDR3 is CASSLLDRGNSPLHF. In nucleotides, the CDR3 is TGTGCCAGCAGTTTATTGGACAGGGGAAATTCACCCCTCCACTTT.

The J gene is TRBJ1-5, the V gene TRBV7-2; possibly TRBD1 for D (5 bases). In germline, CDR1 is SGHTA, CDR2 FQGNSA. V lost 2 bases and J 9 bases, leaving 20 bases between the germline ends. The CDR3 contains 16 residues. The CDR3, as DNA: TGTGCCAGCAGCTTAAGATCCGGGACTGGGCTAGGGCCCCAGCATTTT. This gives the protein CASSLRSGTGLGPQHF.

CDR3 residues: CASSQSFTVHNSPLHF. Written as DNA, the CDR3 is TGCGCCAGCAGTCAATCTTTCACAGTGCATAATTCACCCCTCCACTTT. The chain is built from TRBV23-1 and TRBJ1-6; D remains ambiguous. TRBV23-1 is an open reading frame, and its role is uncertain. CDR3 length: 16 residues. Trimming shortened V by 0 bases and J by 5 bases, and 11 bases separated the two germline ends.

CDR3 bases: TGTGCCAGCAGTTGGGACAGGAACACCGGGGAGCTGTTTTTT. Translating gives CASSWDRNTGELFF. V is TRBV12-3 or TRBV12-4 and J is TRBJ2-2; 7 bases align to TRBD1. The CDR3 runs 14 residues. J was trimmed by 1 base and V by 4 bases; bases with no gene match: 0.

The rearrangement uses TRBV7-6 and TRBJ1-5; D not resolved. Trimming took 2 bases from V and 8 from J, leaving 10 bases between them. Germline lookup yields CDR1 SGHVS and CDR2 FNYEAQ. The CDR3 loop spans 13 amino acids. The CDR3 DNA reads TGTGCCAGCAGCTTACAAAGTGGGGAGCCCCAGCATTTT. Its protein product is CASSLQSGEPQHF.

The rearrangement links TRBV7-2 to TRBJ2-1, with a tentative D call TRBD2 (5 bases). The CDR3 totals 20 residues. Trimming cost V 0 bases and J 6 bases, with 27 bases left between them. Germline V lookup: CDR1 SGHTA, CDR2 FQGNSA. The CDR3 sequence: CASSLARFRHGRGLGNEQFF. DNA of the CDR3: TGTGCCAGCAGCTTAGCACGTTTTAGGCACGGAAGAGGGTTGGGCAATGAGCAGTTCTTC.

The chain combines TRBV6-2 or TRBV6-3 with TRBJ1-5, with TRBD1 matching over 10 bases. The J segment lost 0 bases and the V segment lost 0 bases, leaving 5 bases of the junction unmatched. Germline CDR1 is MNHEY and CDR2 is SVGEGT. This CDR3 spans 18 amino acids. Here the CDR3 DNA reads TGTGCCAGCAGTTACTCAGTGACAGGGGGCGTTAGCAATCAGCCCCAGCATTTT. This codes for CASSYSVTGGVSNQPQHF.

DNA of the CDR3: TGTGCCAGCAGTTTGCTTGGGAGGAGACAGTTCTTC. It yields the protein CASSLLGRRQFF. The chain combines TRBV28 with TRBJ2-1, with D perhaps TRBD2 (6 bases). The germline V and J ends were trimmed by 3 bases and 13 bases, with 13 bases remaining between them. Looked up from germline, CDR1 is MDHEN and CDR2 is SYDVKM. This CDR3 is built from 12 residues.

This CDR3 is CASSPSSTRFETQYF. The CDR3 DNA is TGTGCCAGCAGCCCCTCCTCGACTAGGTTTGAGACCCAGTACTTC. The chain uses TRBV7-9 and TRBJ2-5, with D tentatively TRBD2 (6 bases). Germline lookup yields CDR1 SEHNR and CDR2 FQNEAQ (reference sequence). CDR3 size: 15 residues. V lost 5 bases and J lost 5, with 18 bases in between.

The chain uses TRBV7-2 and TRBJ2-7; 9 positions match TRBD1. This CDR3 is built from 15 residues. CDR1 is SGHTA, CDR2 FQGNSA, per germline. V shed 5 bases and J 4 bases; nucleotides not matched to a gene: 9. The CDR3 DNA follows: TGTGCCAGCAGCCTGACAGGGGGAGAATGGTACGAGCAGTACTTC. It yields the protein CASSLTGGEWYEQYF.

The CDR3 loop is CASSHPTGTVEGNQPQHF. The CDR3 bases are TGTGCCAGCAGTCATCCTACCGGGACAGTCGAGGGCAATCAGCCCCAGCATTTT. This chain uses TRBV6-2 or TRBV6-3 with TRBJ1-5; 7 nucleotides match TRBD1. Germline V gives CDR1 MNHEY, CDR2 SVGEGT. The CDR3 spans 18 residues. After removal of 5 bases from V and 2 bases from J, the junction contained 15 bases not matched to a gene.